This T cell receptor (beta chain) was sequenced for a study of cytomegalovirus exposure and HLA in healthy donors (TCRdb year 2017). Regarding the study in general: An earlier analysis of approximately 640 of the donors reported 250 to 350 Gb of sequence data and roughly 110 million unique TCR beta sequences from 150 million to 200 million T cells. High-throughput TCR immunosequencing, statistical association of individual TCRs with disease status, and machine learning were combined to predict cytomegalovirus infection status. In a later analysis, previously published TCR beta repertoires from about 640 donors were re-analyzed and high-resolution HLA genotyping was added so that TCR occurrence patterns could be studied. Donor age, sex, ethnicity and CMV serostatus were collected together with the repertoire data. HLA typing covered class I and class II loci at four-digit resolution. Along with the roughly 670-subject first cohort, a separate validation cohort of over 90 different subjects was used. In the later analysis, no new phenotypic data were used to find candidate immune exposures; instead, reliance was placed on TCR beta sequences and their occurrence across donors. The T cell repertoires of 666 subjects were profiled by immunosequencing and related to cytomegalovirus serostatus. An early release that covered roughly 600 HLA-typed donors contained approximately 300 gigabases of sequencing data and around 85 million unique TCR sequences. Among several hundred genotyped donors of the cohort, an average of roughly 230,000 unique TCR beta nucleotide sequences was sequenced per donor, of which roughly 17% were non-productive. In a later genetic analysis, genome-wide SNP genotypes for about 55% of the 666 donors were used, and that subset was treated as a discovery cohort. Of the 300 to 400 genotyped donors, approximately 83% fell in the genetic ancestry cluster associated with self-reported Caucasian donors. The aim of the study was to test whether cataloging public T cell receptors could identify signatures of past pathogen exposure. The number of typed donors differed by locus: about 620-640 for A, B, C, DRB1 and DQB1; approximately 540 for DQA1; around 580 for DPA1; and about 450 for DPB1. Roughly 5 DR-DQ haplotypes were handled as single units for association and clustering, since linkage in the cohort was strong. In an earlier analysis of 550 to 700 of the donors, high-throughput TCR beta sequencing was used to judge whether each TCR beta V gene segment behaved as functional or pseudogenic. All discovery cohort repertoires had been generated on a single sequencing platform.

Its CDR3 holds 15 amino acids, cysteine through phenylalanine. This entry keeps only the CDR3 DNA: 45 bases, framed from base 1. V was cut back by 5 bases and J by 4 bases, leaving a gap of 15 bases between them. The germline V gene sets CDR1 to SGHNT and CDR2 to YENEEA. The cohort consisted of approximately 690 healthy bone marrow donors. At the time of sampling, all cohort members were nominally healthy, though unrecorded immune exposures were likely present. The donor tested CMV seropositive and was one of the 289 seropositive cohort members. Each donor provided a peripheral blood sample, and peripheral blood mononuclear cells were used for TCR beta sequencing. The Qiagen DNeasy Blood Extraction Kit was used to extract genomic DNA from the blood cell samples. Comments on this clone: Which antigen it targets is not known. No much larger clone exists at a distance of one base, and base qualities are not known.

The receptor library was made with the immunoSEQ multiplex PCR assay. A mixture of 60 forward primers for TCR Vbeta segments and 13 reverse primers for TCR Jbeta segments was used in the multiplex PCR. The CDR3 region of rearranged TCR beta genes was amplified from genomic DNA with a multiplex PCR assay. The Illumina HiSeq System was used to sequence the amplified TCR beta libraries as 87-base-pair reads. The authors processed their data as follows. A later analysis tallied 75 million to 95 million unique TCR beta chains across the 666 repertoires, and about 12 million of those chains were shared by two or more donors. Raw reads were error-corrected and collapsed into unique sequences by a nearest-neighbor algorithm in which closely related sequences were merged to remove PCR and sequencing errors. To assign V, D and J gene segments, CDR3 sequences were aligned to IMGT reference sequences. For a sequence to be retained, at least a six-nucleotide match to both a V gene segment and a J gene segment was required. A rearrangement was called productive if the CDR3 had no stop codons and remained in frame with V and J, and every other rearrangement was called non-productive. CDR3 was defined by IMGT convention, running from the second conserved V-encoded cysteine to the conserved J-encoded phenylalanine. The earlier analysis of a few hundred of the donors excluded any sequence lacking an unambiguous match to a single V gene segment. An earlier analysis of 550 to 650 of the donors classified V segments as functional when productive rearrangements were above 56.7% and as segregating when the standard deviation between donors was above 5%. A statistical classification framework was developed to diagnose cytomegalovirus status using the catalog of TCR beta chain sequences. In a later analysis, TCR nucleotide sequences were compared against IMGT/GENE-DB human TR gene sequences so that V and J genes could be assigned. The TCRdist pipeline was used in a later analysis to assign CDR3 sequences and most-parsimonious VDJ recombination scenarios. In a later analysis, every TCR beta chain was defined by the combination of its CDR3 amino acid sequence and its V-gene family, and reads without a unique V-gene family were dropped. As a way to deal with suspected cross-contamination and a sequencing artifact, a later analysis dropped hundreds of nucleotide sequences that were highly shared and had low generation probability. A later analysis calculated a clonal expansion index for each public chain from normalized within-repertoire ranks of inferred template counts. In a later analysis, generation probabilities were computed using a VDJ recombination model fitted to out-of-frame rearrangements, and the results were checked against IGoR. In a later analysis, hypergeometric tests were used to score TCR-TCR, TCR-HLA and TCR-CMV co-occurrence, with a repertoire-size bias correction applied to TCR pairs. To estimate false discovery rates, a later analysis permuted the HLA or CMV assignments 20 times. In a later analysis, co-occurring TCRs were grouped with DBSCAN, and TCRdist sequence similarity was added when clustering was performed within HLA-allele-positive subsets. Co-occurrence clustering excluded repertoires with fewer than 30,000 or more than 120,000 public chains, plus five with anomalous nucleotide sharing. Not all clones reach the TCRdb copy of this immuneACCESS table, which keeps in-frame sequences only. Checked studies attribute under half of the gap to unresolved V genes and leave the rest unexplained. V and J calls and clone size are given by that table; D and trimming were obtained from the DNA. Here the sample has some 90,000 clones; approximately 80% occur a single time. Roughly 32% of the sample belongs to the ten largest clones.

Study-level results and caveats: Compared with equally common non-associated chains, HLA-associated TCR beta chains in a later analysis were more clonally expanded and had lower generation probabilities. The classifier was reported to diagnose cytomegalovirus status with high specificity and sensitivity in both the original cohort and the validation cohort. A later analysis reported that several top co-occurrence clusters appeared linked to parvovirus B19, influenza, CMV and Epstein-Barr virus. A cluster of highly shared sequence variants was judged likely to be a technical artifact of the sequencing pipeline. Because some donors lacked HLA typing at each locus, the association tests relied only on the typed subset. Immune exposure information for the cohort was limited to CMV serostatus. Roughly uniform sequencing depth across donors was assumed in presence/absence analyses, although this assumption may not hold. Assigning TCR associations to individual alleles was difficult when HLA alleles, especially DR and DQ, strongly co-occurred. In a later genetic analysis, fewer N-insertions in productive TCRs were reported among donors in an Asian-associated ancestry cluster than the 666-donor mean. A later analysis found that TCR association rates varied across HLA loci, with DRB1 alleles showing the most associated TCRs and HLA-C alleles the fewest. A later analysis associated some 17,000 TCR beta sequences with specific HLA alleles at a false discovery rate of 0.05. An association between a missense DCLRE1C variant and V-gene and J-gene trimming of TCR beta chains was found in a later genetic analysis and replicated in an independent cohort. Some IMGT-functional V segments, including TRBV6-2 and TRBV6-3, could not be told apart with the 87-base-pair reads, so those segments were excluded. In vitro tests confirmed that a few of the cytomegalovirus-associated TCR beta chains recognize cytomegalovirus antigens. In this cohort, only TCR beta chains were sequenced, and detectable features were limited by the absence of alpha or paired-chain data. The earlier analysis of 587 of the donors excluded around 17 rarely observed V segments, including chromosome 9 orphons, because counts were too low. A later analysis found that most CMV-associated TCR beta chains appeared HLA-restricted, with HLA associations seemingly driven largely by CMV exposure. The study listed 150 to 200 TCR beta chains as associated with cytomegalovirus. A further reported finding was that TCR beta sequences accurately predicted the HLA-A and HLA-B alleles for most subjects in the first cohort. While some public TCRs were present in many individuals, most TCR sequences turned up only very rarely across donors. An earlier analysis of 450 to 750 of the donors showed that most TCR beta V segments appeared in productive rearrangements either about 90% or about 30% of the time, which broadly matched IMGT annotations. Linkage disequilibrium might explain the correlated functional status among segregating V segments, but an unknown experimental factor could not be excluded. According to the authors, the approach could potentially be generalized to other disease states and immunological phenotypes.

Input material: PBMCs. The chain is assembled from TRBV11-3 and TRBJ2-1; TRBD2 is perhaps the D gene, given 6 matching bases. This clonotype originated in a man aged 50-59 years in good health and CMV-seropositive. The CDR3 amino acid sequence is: CASSLYSGEYNEQFF. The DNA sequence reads TGTGCCAGCAGCCTCTACTCGGGGGAATACAATGAGCAGTTCTTC. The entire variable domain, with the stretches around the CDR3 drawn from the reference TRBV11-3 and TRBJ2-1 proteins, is EAGVVQSPRYKIIEKKQPVAFWCNPISGHNTLYWYLQNLGQGPELLIRYENEEAVDDSQLPKDRFSAERLKGVDSTLKIQPAELGDSAVYLCASSLYSGEYNEQFFGPGTRLTVL.